One sample yielded the 25 T cell receptor beta chains listed below, sequenced in a study of blood T cell repertoires in COVID-19. The repertoire was sequenced with immunoSEQ multiplex PCR; TCRdb's copy has only in-frame clones and lacks some. The sample includes fewer than 250,000 clones, around 80% of them seen just once. Material: peripheral blood. The receptors here all came from a human donor in a cohort sampled during active COVID-19.

The CDR3: CARREGGAGGYTF. CDR3 nucleotide sequence: TGTGCTCGGAGAGAGGGAGGAGCGGGAGGCTACACCTTC. The genes are TRBV30 and TRBJ1-2; D gene ambiguous. CDR3 size: 13 residues. In germline, CDR1 is GTSNPN, CDR2 SVGIG (reference sequence).

The chain uses TRBV18 and TRBJ2-7; 11 positions agree with TRBD2. This CDR3 region has 17 residues. With 4 bases clipped from V and 7 bases from J, the junction kept 15 bases outside the gene matches. Per the germline V gene, CDR1 is KGHSH and CDR2 is LQKENI. In DNA, the CDR3 is TGTGCCAGCTCACTCGCCCAGATAGCGGGAGGGCCGGGAGAGCAGTACTTC. Its protein product is CASSLAQIAGGPGEQYF.

CDR3: CASSRVGQGDSPLHF. CDR3 bases: TGCGCCAGCAGCCGAGTCGGACAGGGAGACTCACCCCTCCACTTT. The rearrangement joins TRBV4-1 to TRBJ1-6, with 8 bases lining up with TRBD1. Unmatched junction bases numbered 9, after V lost 4 bases and J lost 10 bases. CDR3 length: 15 amino acids. Germline loops: CDR1 MGHRA, CDR2 YSYEKL.

The chain has TRBV5-1 and TRBJ1-2; 8 bases map to TRBD1. The CDR3 contains 14 residues. In germline, CDR1 is SGHRS, CDR2 YFSETQ. Trimming removed 2 bases from V and 10 bases from J; junction bases left unmatched: 10. Written as DNA, the CDR3 is TGCGCCAGCAGCTTATACCAGGGACAGGCTCCCTACACCTTC. This gives the protein CASSLYQGQAPYTF.

Of note for this clone: The sample holds other DNA sequences that translate to the same CDR3. This rearrangement joins TRBV10-1 to TRBJ2-4; 9 bases align to TRBD1. This CDR3 contains 13 residues. Germline CDR1 is WNHNN and CDR2 is SYGVQD (reference sequence). With 5 bases clipped from V and 7 bases from J, the junction kept 3 bases outside the gene matches. The CDR3 region is CASSRDRENIQYF. CDR3 nucleotide sequence: TGCGCCAGCAGTCGGGACAGGGAGAACATTCAGTACTTC.

This rearrangement joins TRBV12-3 or TRBV12-4 to TRBJ2-7; D unresolved. The ends were cut back, 5 bases at V and 1 base at J, with 9 bases in the middle. CDR3 length: 13 amino acids. In DNA, the CDR3 is TGTGCCAGCAGTAGGCCCGGGTCCTACGAGCAGTACTTC. Protein: CASSRPGSYEQYF.

The chain links TRBV7-2 to TRBJ2-3; D unresolved. The germline V gene encodes CDR1 SGHTA and CDR2 FQGNSA. This CDR3 spans 14 amino acids. V was trimmed by 5 bases and J by 4 bases, leaving 13 bases between them. The CDR3 DNA reads as TGTGCCAGCAGCGTCATGATTTCGGCAGATACGCAGTATTTT. It specifies CASSVMISADTQYF. Complete variable domain (other parts from reference TRBV7-2 and TRBJ2-3): GAGVSQSPSNKVTEKGKDVELRCDPISGHTALYWYRQSLGQGLEFLIYFQGNSAPDKSGLPSDRFSAERTGGSVSTLTIQRTQQEDSAVYLCASSVMISADTQYFGPGTRLTVL.

The rearrangement uses TRBV19 and TRBJ2-1, with 11 bases lining up with TRBD2. CDR1 and CDR2 from the germline V gene are LNHDA and SQIVND (reference sequence). The V segment lost 3 bases and the J segment 9 bases; nucleotides outside the gene matches: 4. The CDR3 is 14 residues long. The CDR3 is CASSMSLAGGEQFF. The CDR3 nucleotides are TGTGCCAGTAGTATGAGTCTAGCGGGGGGTGAGCAGTTCTTC.

The chain links TRBV5-1 to TRBJ1-1, with D uncertain. Trimming left V 3 bases short and J 11 bases short, with 14 bases between. The CDR3 is made up of 12 amino acids. Germline V CDR1 and CDR2: SGHRS, YFSETQ. The CDR3 is CASSSPQLGAFF. DNA for the CDR3: TGCGCCAGCAGCTCACCACAGCTTGGGGCTTTCTTT.

The chain employs TRBV7-9 and TRBJ1-4, with D hard to call. The germline gives CDR1 SEHNR, CDR2 FQNEAQ (reference sequence). There are 15 residues in the CDR3. V was cut by 5 bases and J by 4 bases, with 14 bases left in between. This CDR3 reads CASSPLRGNNEKLFF. In nucleotides, the CDR3 is TGTGCCAGCAGCCCCCTGAGAGGGAATAATGAAAAACTGTTTTTT.

The chain couples TRBV14 to TRBJ2-7; 11 bases are shared with TRBD2. The CDR3 length is 16 residues. Germline CDR1 SGHDN, CDR2 FVKESK. The junction had 4 bases not matched to a gene; V was cut back by 1 base and J by 2 bases. The CDR3 sequence: CASSQGPGLAAYEQYF. DNA of the CDR3: TGTGCCAGCAGCCAAGGCCCGGGACTAGCGGCCTACGAGCAGTACTTC.

The genes are TRBV6-5 and TRBJ2-2; tentative D call: TRBD2 (6 bases). Germline V gene data show CDR1 as MNHEY and CDR2 as SVGAGI. This CDR3 contains 14 residues. The V end was cut by 7 bases, the J end by 1 base, with 10 bases between. The CDR3 coding sequence is TGTGCCAGCACCGCGGGGAGGAACACCGGGGAGCTGTTTTTT. This codes for CASTAGRNTGELFF.

The chain joins TRBV9 to TRBJ1-2; D is ambiguous. The CDR3 has 11 amino acids. Between the trimmed V and J ends, which lost 4 bases and 8 bases, there was a span of 9 bases. Germline CDR1 SGDLS, CDR2 YYNGEE. This CDR3 reads CASSPPRGYTF. CDR3 in DNA: TGTGCCAGCAGCCCTCCTAGAGGCTACACCTTC. Full variable domain (remainder filled in from reference TRBV9 and TRBJ1-2): DSGVTQTPKHLITATGQRVTLRCSPRSGDLSVYWYQQSLDQGLQFLIQYYNGEERAKGNILERFSAQQFPDLHSELNLSSLELGDSALYFCASSPPRGYTFGSGTRLTVV.

The chain employs TRBV6-6 and TRBJ1-1; no reliable D call. Trimming cost V 6 bases and J 1 base, with 9 bases left between them. This CDR3 has 13 amino acids. Per the germline V gene, CDR1 is MNHNY and CDR2 is SVGAGI (reference sequence). The CDR3 region has the DNA TGTGCCAGCAGATGGGAGTGGAACACTGAAGCTTTCTTT. Translation gives CASRWEWNTEAFF.

V usage is TRBV6-1 and J usage is TRBJ1-3; D remains unclear. The CDR3 runs to 15 residues. Trimming removed 0 bases from V and 0 bases from J, with 6 bases in between. Germline V CDR1 and CDR2: MNHNS, SASEGT. The CDR3 spells CASSEARASGNTIYF. CDR3 nucleotides: TGTGCCAGCAGTGAAGCGCGAGCCTCTGGAAACACCATATATTTT.

The rearrangement joins TRBV7-9 to TRBJ1-2; 8 bases map to TRBD1. The CDR3 has 15 residues. J gave up 6 bases and V 5 bases, and 11 bases lay outside the gene matches. The V gene's germline CDR1 is SEHNR and CDR2 FQNEAQ (reference sequence). The CDR3 spells CASSVGQGQKDGYTF. The CDR3 DNA reads as TGTGCCAGCAGCGTCGGACAGGGTCAGAAGGATGGCTACACCTTC.

The gene calls are TRBV7-3 and TRBJ2-5; 9 bases agree with TRBD2. The V segment lost 5 bases and the J segment 5 bases; nucleotides outside the gene matches: 18. CDR1 and CDR2 from the germline V gene are SGHTA and FQGTGA. The CDR3 runs 18 residues. The CDR3 here is CASSPAPTIAGGRETQYF. The CDR3 region has the DNA TGTGCCAGCAGCCCGGCCCCGACCATTGCGGGGGGGCGGGAGACCCAGTACTTC.

This chain connects TRBV29-1 to TRBJ2-7, with unresolved D. Trimming cost V 3 bases and J 2 bases, with 5 bases left between them. There are 11 residues in the CDR3. Germline-derived CDR1 and CDR2 are SQVTM and ANQGSEA. The CDR3 is CSVEATYEQYF. The CDR3 DNA is TGCAGCGTTGAGGCAACCTACGAGCAGTACTTC.

The rearrangement links TRBV2 to TRBJ2-5, with no clear D. Germline V gives CDR1 SNHLY, CDR2 FYNNEI. Trimming pared 6 bases from V and 1 base from J, leaving 12 bases between. This CDR3 contains 14 residues. The CDR3 nucleotides read TGTGCCAGCAGCCCTCAGGATTTCCAAGAGACCCAGTACTTC. Translating gives CASSPQDFQETQYF. The full variable domain, with the rest looked up from reference TRBV2 and TRBJ2-5, is EPEVTQTPSHQVTQMGQEVILRCVPISNHLYFYWYRQILGQKVEFLVSFYNNEISEKSEIFDDQFSVERPDGSNFTLKIRSTKLEDSAMYFCASSPQDFQETQYFGPGTRLLVL.

The chain uses TRBV4-1 and TRBJ2-7, with 10 positions matching TRBD1. Germline CDR1 MGHRA, CDR2 YSYEKL. With 4 bases clipped from V and 2 bases from J, the junction kept 2 bases outside the gene matches. CDR3 length: 14 amino acids. CDR3 sequence reads: CASSPGQGTYEQYF. The CDR3 region has the DNA TGCGCCAGCAGCCCGGGACAGGGGACCTACGAGCAGTACTTC.

This clone was seen a single time. This chain connects TRBV28 to TRBJ2-7; TRBD1 matches at 9 bases. Germline values: CDR1 MDHEN, CDR2 SYDVKM. V gave up 4 bases and J gave up 12 bases; unmatched junction bases: 7. The CDR3 length is 12 residues. The CDR3 DNA reads TGTGCCAGCAGTTCCGGACAGGGGAGGGCGTACTTC. Translation gives CASSSGQGRAYF.

CDR3 loop: CASSLRRGTGKYTEAFF. The CDR3 region has the DNA TGTGCCAGTAGTCTCCGACGGGGGACAGGGAAATACACTGAAGCTTTCTTT. The chain joins TRBV19 to TRBJ1-1, with 9 bases matching TRBD1. The CDR3 covers 17 residues. The V segment lost 5 bases and the J segment 3 bases; nucleotides outside the gene matches: 13. Germline-derived CDR1 and CDR2 are LNHDA and SQIVND (reference sequence).

At least ten counts were recorded for this clone. The rearrangement links TRBV19 to TRBJ1-2, with 8 bases identical to TRBD1. There are 15 residues in the CDR3. J lost 3 bases, V lost 4 bases, and 7 bases had no gene match. The germline gives CDR1 LNHDA, CDR2 SQIVND (reference sequence). The CDR3: CASSTPDRGYYGYTF. The CDR3 DNA is TGTGCCAGTAGTACTCCTGACAGGGGTTACTATGGCTACACCTTC.

V is TRBV4-1 and J is TRBJ2-2; the match to TRBD1 covers 8 bases. This CDR3 region has 16 residues. V shed 0 bases, J shed 5 bases, and the junction held 5 bases outside the gene matches. Germline assignment: CDR1 MGHRA and CDR2 YSYEKL. The CDR3 DNA reads as TGCGCCAGCAGCCAAGATGGGACAGGTCGGACCGGGGAGCTGTTTTTT. This sequence encodes CASSQDGTGRTGELFF.

The V call is TRBV12-3 or TRBV12-4, the J call TRBJ2-7, with 7 bases aligning to TRBD1. V trimming: 6 bases; J trimming: 1 base; junction bases outside the gene matches: 3. The CDR3 covers 13 residues. The CDR3 protein is CASSRDRSYEQYF. The CDR3 region has the DNA TGTGCCAGCAGCCGGGACAGATCCTACGAGCAGTACTTC.